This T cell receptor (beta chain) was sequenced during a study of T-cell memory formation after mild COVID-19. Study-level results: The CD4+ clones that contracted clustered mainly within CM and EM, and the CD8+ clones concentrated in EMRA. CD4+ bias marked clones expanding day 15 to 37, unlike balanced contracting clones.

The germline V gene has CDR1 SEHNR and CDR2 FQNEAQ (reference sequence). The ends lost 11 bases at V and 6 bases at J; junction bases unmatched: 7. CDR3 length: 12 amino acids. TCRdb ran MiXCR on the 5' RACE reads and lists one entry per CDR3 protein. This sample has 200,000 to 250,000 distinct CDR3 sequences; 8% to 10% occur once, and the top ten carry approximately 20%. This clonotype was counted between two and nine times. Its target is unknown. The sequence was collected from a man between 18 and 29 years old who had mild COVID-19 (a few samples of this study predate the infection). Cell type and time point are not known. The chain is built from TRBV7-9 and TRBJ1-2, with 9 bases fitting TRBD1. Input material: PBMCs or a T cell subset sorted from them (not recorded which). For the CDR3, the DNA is TGTGCCCTTAACAGGGGGCATAATGGCTACACCTTC. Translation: CALNRGHNGYTF.